This T cell receptor beta chain was found in a study of STAT5B mutations in CD4+ large granular lymphocyte leukemia. Sequenced by immunoSEQ multiplex PCR; TCRdb stores in-frame clones only, minus some. The data show around 28,000 clones, over 70% seen once. The length of the CDR3 is 14 residues. J gave up 2 bases and V 6 bases, and 5 bases lay outside the gene matches. Germline CDR1 MNHNY, CDR2 SVGAGI (reference sequence). Sample: CD4+ T cells from blood buffy coats. The source is a human donor in good health. The genes are TRBV6-6 and TRBJ2-7, with 9 positions matching TRBD1. The CDR3 DNA reads as TGTGCCAGCAGGTCAAGACAGGGGGCCTACGAGCAGTACTTC. Translating gives CASRSRQGAYEQYF.